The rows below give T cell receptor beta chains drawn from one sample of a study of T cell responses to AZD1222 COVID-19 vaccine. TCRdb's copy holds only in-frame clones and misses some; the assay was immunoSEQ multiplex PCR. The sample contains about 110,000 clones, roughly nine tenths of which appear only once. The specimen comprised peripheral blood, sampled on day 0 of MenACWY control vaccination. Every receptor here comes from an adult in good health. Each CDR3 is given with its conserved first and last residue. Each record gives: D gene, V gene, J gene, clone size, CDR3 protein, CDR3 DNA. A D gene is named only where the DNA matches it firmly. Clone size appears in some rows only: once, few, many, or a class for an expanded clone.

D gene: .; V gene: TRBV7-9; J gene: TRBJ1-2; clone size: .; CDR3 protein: CASSAQYRAAGYTF; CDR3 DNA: TGTGCCAGCAGCGCCCAATACAGGGCGGCTGGCTACACCTTC
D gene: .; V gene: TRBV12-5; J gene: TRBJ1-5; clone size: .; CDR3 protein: CASRYQPQHF; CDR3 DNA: TGTGCTAGCCGCTATCAGCCCCAGCATTTT
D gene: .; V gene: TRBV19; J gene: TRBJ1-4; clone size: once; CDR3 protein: CASSSDREKLFF; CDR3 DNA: TGTGCCAGTAGTAGCGACAGGGAAAAACTGTTTTTT
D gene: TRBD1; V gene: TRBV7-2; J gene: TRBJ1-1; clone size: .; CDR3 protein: CASSRNRGVNTEAFF; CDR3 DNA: TGTGCCAGCAGCAGAAACAGGGGCGTGAACACTGAAGCTTTCTTT
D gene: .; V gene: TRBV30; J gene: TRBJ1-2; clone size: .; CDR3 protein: CAWRTRAPFNYGYTF; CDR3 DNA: TGTGCCTGGAGAACCCGCGCACCTTTTAACTATGGCTACACCTTC
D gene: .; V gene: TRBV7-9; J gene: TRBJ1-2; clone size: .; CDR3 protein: CASSLVSPMPGYTF; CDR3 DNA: TGTGCCAGCAGCTTAGTGTCGCCCATGCCTGGCTACACCTTC
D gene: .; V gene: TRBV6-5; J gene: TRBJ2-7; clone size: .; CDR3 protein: CASSYLGLPYEQYF; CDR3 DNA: TGTGCCAGCAGTTACTTGGGGCTTCCCTACGAGCAGTACTTC
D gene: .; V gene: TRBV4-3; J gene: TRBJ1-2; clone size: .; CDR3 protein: CASSPRTADYGYTF; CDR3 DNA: TGCGCCAGCAGCCCCCGGACAGCGGACTATGGCTACACCTTC
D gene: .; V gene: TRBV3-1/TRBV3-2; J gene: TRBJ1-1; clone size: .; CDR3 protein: CASSQESRAAFF; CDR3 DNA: TGTGCCAGCAGCCAAGAAAGCAGGGCCGCTTTCTTT
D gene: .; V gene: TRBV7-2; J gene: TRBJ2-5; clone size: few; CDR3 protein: CASSGAGTTQETQYF; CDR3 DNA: TGTGCCAGCAGCGGGGCCGGGACGACCCAAGAGACCCAGTACTTC
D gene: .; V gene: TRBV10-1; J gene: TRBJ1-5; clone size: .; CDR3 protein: CASSKRVQPQHF; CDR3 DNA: TGCGCCAGCAGTAAGAGAGTTCAGCCCCAGCATTTT
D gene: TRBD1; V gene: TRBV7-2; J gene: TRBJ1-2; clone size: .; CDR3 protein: CASSLGQGAGGYTF; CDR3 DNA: TGTGCCAGCAGCCTCGGTCAGGGGGCGGGAGGCTACACCTTC
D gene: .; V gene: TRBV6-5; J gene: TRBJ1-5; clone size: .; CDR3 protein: CASGQSLYSNQPQHF; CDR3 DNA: TGTGCCAGTGGACAGTCACTTTATAGCAATCAGCCCCAGCATTTT
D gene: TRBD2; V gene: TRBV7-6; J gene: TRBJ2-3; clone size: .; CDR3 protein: CASSPGPSGGTDTQYF; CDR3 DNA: TGTGCCAGCAGCCCGGGTCCGAGCGGGGGGACAGATACGCAGTATTTT
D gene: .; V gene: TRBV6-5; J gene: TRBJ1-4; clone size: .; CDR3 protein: CASSITGNSNEKLFF; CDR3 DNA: TGTGCCAGCAGTATTACAGGGAATAGTAATGAAAAACTGTTTTTT
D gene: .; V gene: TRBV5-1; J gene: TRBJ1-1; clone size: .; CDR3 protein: CASSLGGVDTEAFF; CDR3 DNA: TGCGCCAGCAGCTTGGGGGGCGTCGACACTGAAGCTTTCTTT
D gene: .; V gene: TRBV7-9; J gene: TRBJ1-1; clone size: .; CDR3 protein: CASSLVSMNTEAFF; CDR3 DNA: TGTGCCAGCAGCTTAGTGAGCATGAACACTGAAGCTTTCTTT
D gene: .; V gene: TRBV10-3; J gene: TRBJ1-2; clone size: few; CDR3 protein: CAIGRYETEIRNYGYTF; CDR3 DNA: TGTGCCATCGGACGCTATGAGACGGAAATTCGAAACTATGGCTACACCTTC
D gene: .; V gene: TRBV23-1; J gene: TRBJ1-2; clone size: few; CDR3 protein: CASSQSVPGFGYGYTF; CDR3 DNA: TGCGCCAGCAGTCAATCGGTGCCGGGTTTCGGCTATGGCTACACCTTC
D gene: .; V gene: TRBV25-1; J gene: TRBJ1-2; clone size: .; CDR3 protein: CASSAFRTNYGYTF; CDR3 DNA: TGTGCCAGCAGTGCCTTTCGGACTAACTATGGCTACACCTTC
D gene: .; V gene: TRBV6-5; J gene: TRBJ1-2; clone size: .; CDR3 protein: CASSYSVNYGYTF; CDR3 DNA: TGTGCCAGCAGTTACTCCGTTAACTATGGCTACACCTTC
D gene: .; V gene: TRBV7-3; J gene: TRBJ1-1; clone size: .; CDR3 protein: CASSPHMGNTEAFF; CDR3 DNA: TGTGCCAGCAGCCCCCATATGGGGAACACTGAAGCTTTCTTT
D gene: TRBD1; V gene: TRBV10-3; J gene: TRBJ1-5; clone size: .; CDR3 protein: CAINGTGDSNQPQHF; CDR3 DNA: TGTGCCATCAATGGGACAGGCGATAGCAATCAGCCCCAGCATTTT
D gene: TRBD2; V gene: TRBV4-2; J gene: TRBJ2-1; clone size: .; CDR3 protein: CASSQEAGAVSHEQFF; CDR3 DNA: TGTGCCAGCAGCCAGGAAGCGGGGGCGGTTTCCCATGAGCAGTTCTTC
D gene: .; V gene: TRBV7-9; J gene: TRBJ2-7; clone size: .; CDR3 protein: CASLHGSRSYEQYF; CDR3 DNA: TGTGCCAGCCTTCACGGTTCAAGATCCTACGAGCAGTACTTC
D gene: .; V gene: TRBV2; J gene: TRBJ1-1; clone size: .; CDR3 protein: CASSEGTAAFF; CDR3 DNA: TGTGCCAGCAGTGAAGGGACAGCAGCTTTCTTT
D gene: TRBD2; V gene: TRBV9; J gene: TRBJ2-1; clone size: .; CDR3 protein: CASTREGKAYNEQFF; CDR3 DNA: TGTGCCAGCACCCGGGAGGGGAAGGCCTACAATGAGCAGTTCTTC